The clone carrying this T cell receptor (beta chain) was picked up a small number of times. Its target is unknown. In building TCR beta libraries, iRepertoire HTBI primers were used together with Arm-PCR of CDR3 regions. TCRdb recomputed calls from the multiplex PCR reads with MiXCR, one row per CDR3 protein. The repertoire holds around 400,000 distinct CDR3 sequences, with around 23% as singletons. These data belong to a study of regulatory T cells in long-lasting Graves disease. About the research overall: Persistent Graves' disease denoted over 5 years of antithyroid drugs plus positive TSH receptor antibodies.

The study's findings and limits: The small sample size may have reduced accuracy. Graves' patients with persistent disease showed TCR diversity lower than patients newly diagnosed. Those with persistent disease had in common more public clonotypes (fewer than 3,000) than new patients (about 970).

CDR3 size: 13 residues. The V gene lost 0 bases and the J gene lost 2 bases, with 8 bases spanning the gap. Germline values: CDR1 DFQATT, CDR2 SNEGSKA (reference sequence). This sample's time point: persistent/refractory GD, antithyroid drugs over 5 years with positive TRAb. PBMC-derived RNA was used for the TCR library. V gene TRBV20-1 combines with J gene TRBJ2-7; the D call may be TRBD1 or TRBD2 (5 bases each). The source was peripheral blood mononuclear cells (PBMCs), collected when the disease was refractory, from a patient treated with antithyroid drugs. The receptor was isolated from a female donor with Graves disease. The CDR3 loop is CSARDGDPYEQYF. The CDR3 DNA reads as TGCAGTGCTAGAGACGGGGACCCCTACGAGCAGTACTTC.